A single sample is the source of the 20 T cell receptor beta chains below, sequenced in a study of CD8 T cells in ankylosing spondylitis. TCRdb redid the calling of the 5' RACE reads with MiXCR, one entry per CDR3 protein. The table lists 750,000 to 850,000 distinct CDR3 sequences, approximately 10% of them singletons, with roughly 0.51% in the top ten. These TCRs are of unknown antigen specificity. Overall study results and limits: Blood from ankylosing spondylitis patients appeared to carry a characteristic roughly 8-variant TCR beta motif.

Material for sequencing was blood, either unsorted or a sorted T cell fraction (not recorded which). The receptor source for this set is a male donor with ankylosing spondylitis.

This clonotype appeared a few times. CDR3 sequence: CASSVDGISQETQYF. The CDR3 DNA sequence: TGTGCCAGCAGCGTAGATGGGATCTCTCAAGAGACCCAGTACTTC. The V call is TRBV9, the J call TRBJ2-5; D gene unclear. The CDR3 loop spans 15 amino acids. Germline V lookup: CDR1 SGDLS, CDR2 YYNGEE. Trimming took off 0 bases at V and 2 bases at J, with 11 bases between the two ends.

This clonotype was recorded a few times. The chain recombines TRBV7-8 with TRBJ2-5; TRBD2 aligns across 9 bases. The CDR3 extends over 16 amino acids. Germline CDR1 is SGHVS and CDR2 is FQNEAQ. After removal of 5 bases from V and 5 bases from J, the junction contained 12 bases not matched to a gene. The CDR3 region has the DNA TGTGCCAGCAGCCCGCTGGCAGCGGGGGGAAGTGAGACCCAGTACTTC. Encoded protein: CASSPLAAGGSETQYF. The full variable domain, in which reference TRBV7-8 and TRBJ2-5 provide the parts outside the CDR3, is GAGVSQSPRYKVAKRGQDVALRCDPISGHVSLFWYQQALGQGPEFLTYFQNEAQLDKSGLPSDRFFAERPEGSVSTLKIQRTQQEDSAVYLCASSPLAAGGSETQYFGPGTRLLVL.

The rearrangement joins TRBV7-2 to TRBJ2-3, with 8 bases fitting TRBD2. The CDR3 has 17 residues. The germline V gene encodes CDR1 SGHTA and CDR2 FQGNSA. V dropped 1 base and J dropped 3; count of bases not matched to a gene: 9. CDR3 region: CASSLVGRVAGTDTQYF. The CDR3 DNA reads TGTGCCAGCAGCTTAGTGGGGAGAGTAGCGGGAACAGATACGCAGTATTTT.

CDR3 region: CATSKPGNSPLHF. The CDR3 DNA reads as TGTGCCACCAGCAAACCAGGGAATTCACCCCTCCACTTT. The gene calls are TRBV15 and TRBJ1-6, with D maybe TRBD1 (5 bases). This CDR3 comprises 13 residues. Between the trimmed V and J ends, which lost 4 bases and 7 bases, there was a span of 8 bases. CDR1 LNHNV and CDR2 YYDKDF come from the germline V gene (reference sequence).

A few counts support this clonotype. The chain couples TRBV2 to TRBJ1-5; D is possibly TRBD1 (6 bases). V lost 7 bases to trimming and J lost 6 bases, with 13 bases between them. Germline V CDR1 and CDR2: SNHLY, FYNNEI. There are 13 residues in the CDR3. The CDR3 here is CASKGGATQPQHF. For the CDR3, the DNA is TGTGCCAGCAAGGGGGGCGCGACTCAGCCCCAGCATTTT.

This clonotype was counted between two and nine times. This chain joins TRBV18 and TRBJ1-2, with TRBD1 matching over 7 bases. J gave up 1 base and V 0 bases, and 5 bases lay outside the gene matches. The CDR3 length is 16 residues. Germline CDR1 reads KGHSH; CDR2 reads LQKENI. In nucleotides, the CDR3 is TGTGCCAGCTCACCACCAGGACAGGCGGATAACTATGGCTACACCTTC. Translated, it gives CASSPPGQADNYGYTF.

This clonotype was counted ten times or more. The chain combines TRBV12-3 or TRBV12-4 with TRBJ2-7; possibly TRBD1 or TRBD2 for D (5 bases each). The length of the CDR3 is 14 residues. V lost 6 bases to trimming and J lost 2 bases, with 14 bases between them. CDR3 region: CASRLGTLTYEQYF. DNA of the CDR3: TGTGCCAGCAGACTAGGGACGCTTACCTACGAGCAGTACTTC.

This clonotype was seen more than once but under ten times. The V and J genes are TRBV30 and TRBJ1-5, with a weak D call TRBD1 (5 bases). Deletions cut 1 base from V and 2 bases from J, with 18 bases between. Germline CDR1 reads GTSNPN; CDR2 reads SVGIG (reference sequence). The CDR3 has 17 amino acids. In DNA form, the CDR3 reads TGTGCCTGGAGTGGGGGACTCCCGGTTAGAGGCAATCAGCCCCAGCATTTT. Translation gives CAWSGGLPVRGNQPQHF.

J is TRBJ2-4 and V is TRBV5-6; D might be TRBD1 (6 bases). The CDR3 is 16 residues long. CDR1 is SGHDT and CDR2 is YYEEEE in the germline V gene. The germline V and J ends were trimmed by 5 bases and 0 bases, with 15 bases remaining between them. CDR3 sequence reads: CASSPDRVLAKNIQYF. The CDR3 DNA reads as TGTGCCAGCAGTCCGGACAGAGTGTTAGCCAAAAACATTCAGTACTTC.

This clonotype was observed many times. J is TRBJ2-5 and V is TRBV29-1, with 8 bases identical to TRBD2. The CDR3 totals 14 residues. Unmatched junction bases numbered 7, after V lost 3 bases and J lost 4 bases. Looked up from germline, CDR1 is SQVTM and CDR2 is ANQGSEA. The CDR3 nucleotides are TGCAGCGTTGATGGCGGGGGGCGTGGAGAGACCCAGTACTTC. It encodes CSVDGGGRGETQYF. Supplemented by reference TRBV29-1 and TRBJ2-5, the full variable domain reads SAVISQKPSRDICQRGTSLTIQCQVDSQVTMMFWYRQQPGQSLTLIATANQGSEATYESGFVIDKFPISRPNLTFSTLTVSNMSPEDSSIYLCSVDGGGRGETQYFGPGTRLLVL.

The rearrangement joins TRBV7-6 to TRBJ1-1; tentative D call: TRBD1 (5 bases). Between the trimmed V and J ends, which lost 1 base and 4 bases, there was a span of 10 bases. Looked up from germline, CDR1 is SGHVS and CDR2 is FNYEAQ. The CDR3 extends over 14 amino acids. The chain's CDR3 is CASSLGGDRTEAFF. The DNA for the CDR3 is TGTGCCAGCAGCTTAGGTGGGGACCGCACTGAAGCTTTCTTT. The variable domain in full, completed from reference TRBV7-6 and TRBJ1-1, reads GAGVSQSPRYKVTKRGQDVALRCDPISGHVSLYWYRQALGQGPEFLTYFNYEAQQDKSGLPNDRFSAERPEGSISTLTIQRTEQRDSAMYRCASSLGGDRTEAFFGQGTRLTVV.

In its sample, this clonotype was seen many times. The CDR3 DNA is TGTGCCAGCAGCTTGGGGGTTTATCAGCCCCAGCATTTT. It translates to CASSLGVYQPQHF. The chain has TRBV7-2 and TRBJ1-5; weak D call: TRBD1 (5 bases). The germline gives CDR1 SGHTA, CDR2 FQGNSA. V dropped 3 bases and J dropped 5 bases, with 8 bases sitting between them. There are 13 residues in the CDR3.

The chain carries TRBV28 and TRBJ1-1; weak D call: TRBD1 (6 bases). CDR1 MDHEN and CDR2 SYDVKM come from the germline V gene. The V end was cut by 9 bases, the J end by 4 bases, with 21 bases between. This CDR3 comprises 15 residues. Here the CDR3 DNA reads TGTGCCAGTCCTCCAATCGGGGGGGCGAGCACTGAAGCTTTCTTT. Translating gives CASPPIGGASTEAFF. Combining the CDR3 with reference TRBV28 and TRBJ1-1 gives the whole variable domain DVKVTQSSRYLVKRTGEKVFLECVQDMDHENMFWYRQDPGLGLRLIYFSYDVKMKEKGDIPEGYSVSREKKERFSLILESASTNQTSMYLCASPPIGGASTEAFFGQGTRLTVV.

The V and J genes are TRBV20-1 and TRBJ1-5; D remains ambiguous. Trimming cost V 3 bases and J 3 bases, with 9 bases left between them. Germline loops: CDR1 DFQATT, CDR2 SNEGSKA (reference sequence). The CDR3 is made up of 13 amino acids. CDR3 protein: CSARGVLNQPQHF. DNA of the CDR3: TGCAGTGCTAGGGGAGTACTCAATCAGCCCCAGCATTTT.

This clonotype was seen a few times. This chain joins TRBV28 and TRBJ2-2; D not certain. V lost 5 bases to trimming and J lost 4 bases, with 14 bases between them. From germline, CDR1 is MDHEN and CDR2 SYDVKM. The CDR3 runs 15 residues. CDR3 bases: TGTGCCAGCAGTCCGCGGTGGTTCGGCACCGGGGAGCTGTTTTTT. Translation gives CASSPRWFGTGELFF.

The V gene is TRBV4-3, the J gene TRBJ2-3, with a tentative D call TRBD1 (5 bases). V dropped 0 bases and J dropped 4 bases, with 11 bases sitting between them. The CDR3 runs 15 residues. Germline CDR1 LGHNA, CDR2 YSLEER. CDR3 sequence: CASSQDAGPADTQYF. CDR3 DNA sequence: TGCGCCAGCAGCCAAGATGCAGGGCCAGCAGATACGCAGTATTTT.

This clonotype was seen more than once but under ten times. The genes are TRBV19 and TRBJ2-1; possible D gene TRBD2, 6 bases. V was trimmed by 6 bases and J by 4 bases, leaving 16 bases between them. Germline V gives CDR1 LNHDA, CDR2 SQIVND (reference sequence). This CDR3 has 15 amino acids. The CDR3 loop is CASRQMGGKYNEQFF. For the CDR3, the DNA is TGTGCCAGTAGGCAGATGGGCGGGAAGTACAATGAGCAGTTCTTC.

This clonotype was observed a handful of times. V usage is TRBV20-1 and J usage is TRBJ1-2, with TRBD1 identical over 8 bases. With 4 bases clipped from V and 0 bases from J, the junction kept 13 bases outside the gene matches. This CDR3 spans 17 amino acids. Germline V lookup: CDR1 DFQATT, CDR2 SNEGSKA (reference sequence). The DNA for the CDR3 is TGCAGTGCTAAGCTCCGACAGGGGCCTGAGACTAACTATGGCTACACCTTC. As protein: CSAKLRQGPETNYGYTF.

V usage is TRBV7-2 and J usage is TRBJ1-6, with D tentatively TRBD1 (5 bases). V gave up 6 bases and J gave up 8 bases, with 11 bases separating them. The germline gives CDR1 SGHTA, CDR2 FQGNSA. The CDR3 is 13 amino acids. The CDR3 DNA is TGTGCCAGCAGGACGACAGCAGATTCACCCCTCCACTTT. This sequence encodes CASRTTADSPLHF.

This clonotype was seen at least ten times. The CDR3 coding sequence is TGTGCCATCAGTGAAGGATTAGCGGGGGCATATAATTCACCCCTCCACTTT. Its protein is CAISEGLAGAYNSPLHF. J is TRBJ1-6 and V is TRBV10-3, with a weak D call TRBD1 (6 bases). CDR1 and CDR2 from the germline V gene are ENHRY and SYGVKD. The V gene lost 3 bases and the J gene lost 4 bases, with 16 bases spanning the gap. The CDR3 consists of 17 residues.